This T cell receptor beta chain is drawn from a study of T cells in Graves' hyperthyroidism and ophthalmopathy. Study conclusions and caveats: Ophthalmopathy was model-predicted a median approximately six months pre-onset.

This clonotype was counted at least ten times. Antigen: not known. Deletions cut 3 bases from V and 2 bases from J, with 6 bases between. The CDR3 extends over 13 amino acids. Germline values: CDR1 LGHDT, CDR2 YNNKEL (reference sequence). RNA transcripts provided the source from which TCR beta CDR3 regions were amplified. Primed by the HTBI set, a first-round RT-PCR was run on the TCR CDR3. TCRdb fed the multiplex PCR reads into MiXCR, producing one record per CDR3 protein. The table shows about 210,000 distinct CDR3 sequences, with 17% occurring only once. This clonotype was sampled from a man aged 50 or older with Graves' hyperthyroidism. The J gene is TRBJ2-3, the V gene TRBV3-1; D not resolved. What was sequenced was blood. This CDR3 reads CASSQASTDTQYF. CDR3 nucleotide sequence: TGTGCCAGCAGCCAGGCCTCCACAGATACGCAGTATTTT.